Sequencing of this T cell receptor (beta chain) was carried out in a study of blood T cell repertoires in COVID-19 (TCRdb year 2020). About the investigation overall: Samples covering the acute and convalescent phases of COVID-19 were provided by collaborators in the United States, Italy and Spain. The dataset comprised deeply sampled blood TCRbeta repertoires from subjects exposed to, actively infected with, or recovered from COVID-19. Where available, HLA class I and class II types were taken from metadata supplied by the sample provider and were not determined by assay-based typing. A freely available public database, intended as a resource for researchers studying the immune response to SARS-CoV-2, is where the repertoires were released. The prospective study material was composed of cDNA or gDNA derived from T cells, B-cell-depleted T cells, or PBMCs. Samples were obtained from the ongoing ImmuneRACE study (first 160 participants) and from over a thousand subjects provided by 6 global collaborators. Nearly every sample came with metadata listing a de-identified subject ID, COVID-19 status, age in years and sex. Study-level results and caveats: The amount of clinical and demographic metadata varied by source and participant and was provided uncurated.

Worth noting for this clone: Its specific antigen is unknown. Per-base qualities were not stored, and no clone one base away is much larger.

CDR1 is given as MNHEY and CDR2 as SVGAGI, both from the germline V gene. Including cysteine and phenylalanine, the CDR3 has 15 amino acids. The read is trimmed to its CDR3 DNA, 45 bases read in frame from base 1. For this chain, trimming is 5 bases at the V end and 3 bases at the J end, and the number of junction bases without a gene match is 8. Enrolling through a virtual design, the prospective study's participants ranged in age from roughly 18 to 89 years and lived across some 23 United States geographic areas. To assign participants to cohorts, the prospective study relied on clinical history that participants themselves reported in a screening survey and a study questionnaire. Exposed participants had been in contact with someone with a PCR-confirmed or clinician-diagnosed COVID-19 case within 2 weeks of study entry. In the prospective study, mobile phlebotomists collected whole blood, serum and a nasopharyngeal or oropharyngeal swab from each participant. Participants in the prospective study had the option to provide additional blood draws and questionnaires over a 2-month period. Blood samples from the prospective study were shipped frozen or at room temperature prior to DNA extraction.

TCRbeta CDR3 regions were amplified from genomic DNA using the immunoSEQ Assay, a bias-controlled multiplex PCR. The original pipeline was this. Within the assay, amplification of reference gene primers was used to estimate how many nucleated cells each sample contained. To quantify the absolute abundance of each unique TCRbeta CDR3 rearrangement, sequence reads were collapsed and filtered. For each sample, productive Simpson clonality was calculated as the square root of Simpson's diversity index across productive rearrangements. In its TCRdb copy, this immuneACCESS table keeps in-frame sequences only and misses some clones. Where compared with another copy, unresolved V genes explain less than half of these, and the others have no known cause. The D gene and trimming were derived from the DNA, and the V and J assignments and clone size from that table. The sample profile shows a few hundred thousand clones; nearly 90% of them were found once. The ten largest make up roughly 2.8% of the sample.

Sequences were obtained from PBMCs or T cells enriched from blood (not recorded which). The V gene is TRBV6-5 and the J gene is TRBJ2-7; 9 of the junction bases match TRBD1. The sequence was obtained from a woman between 50 and 59 years old who had been exposed to COVID-19. The DNA reads TGTGCCAGCAGTCCCGGGACAGGGCTTTACTACGAGCAGTACTTC. It translates to CASSPGTGLYYEQYF.